A selection of T cell receptor beta chains follows, all from one sample in a study of T cell responses to AZD1222 COVID-19 vaccine. Some clones are missing from TCRdb's copy, which holds only in-frame ones; the method was immunoSEQ multiplex PCR. Found here are around 150,000 clones, more than 75% of them singletons; the top ten hold more than 4%. This sample comprised peripheral blood, obtained 28 days after the second AZD1222 dose. The receptors stem from an adult who received the AZD1222 COVID-19 vaccine. Each CDR3 is given with its conserved first and last residue. The D gene is left open where the match is weak. Not all rows give a size; the values are once, few, many and, for expanded clones, a class.

v_gene: TRBV5-1; d_gene: TRBD1; j_gene: TRBJ1-4; abundance: .; len: 15; CDR3aa: CASSFRQGAYEKLFF; CDR3nt: TGCGCCAGCAGCTTCCGACAGGGGGCCTATGAAAAACTGTTTTTT
v_gene: TRBV5-1; d_gene: .; j_gene: TRBJ2-2; abundance: .; len: 15; CDR3aa: CASSLSLVGTGELFF; CDR3nt: TGCGCCAGCAGCTTGAGTCTGGTTGGCACCGGGGAGCTGTTTTTT
v_gene: TRBV20-1; d_gene: .; j_gene: TRBJ1-5; abundance: .; len: 14; CDR3aa: CSASLGDSNQPQHF; CDR3nt: TGCAGTGCTAGTCTAGGGGATAGCAATCAGCCCCAGCATTTT
v_gene: TRBV27; d_gene: .; j_gene: TRBJ1-1; abundance: .; len: 13; CDR3aa: CASSFQGRTEAFF; CDR3nt: TGTGCCAGCAGTTTCCAGGGTAGGACTGAAGCTTTCTTT
v_gene: TRBV4-2; d_gene: .; j_gene: TRBJ2-4; abundance: .; len: 14; CDR3aa: CASSQGINKNIQYF; CDR3nt: TGTGCCAGCAGCCAAGGTATCAACAAAAACATTCAGTACTTC
v_gene: TRBV14; d_gene: .; j_gene: TRBJ1-6; abundance: .; len: 15; CDR3aa: CASSQEVRGGSPLHF; CDR3nt: TGTGCCAGCAGCCAAGAGGTCAGGGGCGGTTCACCCCTCCACTTT
v_gene: TRBV18; d_gene: .; j_gene: TRBJ2-2; abundance: .; len: 15; CDR3aa: CASSPGQTNTGELFF; CDR3nt: TGTGCCAGCTCACCCGGACAGACTAACACCGGGGAGCTGTTTTTT
v_gene: TRBV6-5; d_gene: .; j_gene: TRBJ1-5; abundance: .; len: 15; CDR3aa: CASSYKGDSNQPQHF; CDR3nt: TGTGCCAGCAGTTACAAGGGGGACAGCAATCAGCCCCAGCATTTT
v_gene: TRBV7-2; d_gene: .; j_gene: TRBJ1-2; abundance: .; len: 14; CDR3aa: CASSSGVGTYGYTF; CDR3nt: TGTGCCAGCAGCTCCGGGGTAGGGACCTATGGCTACACCTTC
v_gene: TRBV11-3; d_gene: .; j_gene: TRBJ1-4; abundance: .; len: 17; CDR3aa: CASPRGSYCEANEKLFF; CDR3nt: TGTGCCAGCCCGAGGGGTTCTTATTGCGAGGCTAATGAAAAACTGTTTTTT
v_gene: TRBV11-2; d_gene: .; j_gene: TRBJ2-1; abundance: .; len: 12; CDR3aa: CASSLELNEQFF; CDR3nt: TGTGCCAGCAGCTTAGAATTGAATGAGCAGTTCTTC
v_gene: TRBV3-1/TRBV3-2; d_gene: .; j_gene: TRBJ2-2; abundance: .; len: 15; CDR3aa: CASTAGVGRTGELFF; CDR3nt: TGTGCCAGCACCGCAGGGGTTGGTAGAACCGGGGAGCTGTTTTTT
v_gene: TRBV29-1; d_gene: .; j_gene: TRBJ2-3; abundance: .; len: 13; CDR3aa: CSVDPGAADTQYF; CDR3nt: TGCAGCGTTGATCCGGGGGCCGCAGATACGCAGTATTTT
v_gene: TRBV2; d_gene: .; j_gene: TRBJ2-7; abundance: .; len: 14; CDR3aa: CASKEESVSYEQYF; CDR3nt: TGTGCCAGCAAGGAGGAAAGCGTTTCCTACGAGCAGTACTTC
v_gene: TRBV9; d_gene: .; j_gene: TRBJ1-2; abundance: .; len: 13; CDR3aa: CASSPDSNYGYTF; CDR3nt: TGTGCCAGCAGTCCGGACAGTAACTATGGCTACACCTTC
v_gene: TRBV5-6; d_gene: .; j_gene: TRBJ2-2; abundance: few; len: 15; CDR3aa: CASSSGLGDTGELFF; CDR3nt: TGTGCCAGCAGCTCGGGACTTGGGGACACCGGGGAGCTGTTTTTT
v_gene: TRBV11-3; d_gene: .; j_gene: TRBJ2-2; abundance: .; len: 12; CDR3aa: CASSLNAGELFF; CDR3nt: TGTGCCAGCAGCTTGAATGCCGGGGAGCTGTTTTTT
v_gene: TRBV3-1/TRBV3-2; d_gene: TRBD1; j_gene: TRBJ1-1; abundance: .; len: 16; CDR3aa: CASSQPRGQIVGEAFF; CDR3nt: TGTGCCAGCAGCCAACCCAGGGGGCAAATAGTAGGGGAAGCTTTCTTT
v_gene: TRBV7-9; d_gene: .; j_gene: TRBJ1-1; abundance: few; len: 11; CDR3aa: CASQEDSEAFF; CDR3nt: TGTGCCAGCCAAGAGGACTCTGAAGCTTTCTTT
v_gene: TRBV6-5; d_gene: .; j_gene: TRBJ1-1; abundance: few; len: 14; CDR3aa: CASRVWGGDTEAFF; CDR3nt: TGTGCCAGCAGAGTATGGGGAGGCGACACTGAAGCTTTCTTT
v_gene: TRBV6-5; d_gene: .; j_gene: TRBJ2-1; abundance: .; len: 13; CDR3aa: CASSSQDVNEQFF; CDR3nt: TGTGCCAGCAGTTCCCAAGATGTGAATGAGCAGTTCTTC
v_gene: TRBV6-2/TRBV6-3; d_gene: .; j_gene: TRBJ2-3; abundance: .; len: 12; CDR3aa: CASSFEVSRRYF; CDR3nt: TGTGCCAGCAGTTTTGAGGTGTCCAGGCGGTATTTT
v_gene: TRBV6-4; d_gene: .; j_gene: TRBJ1-3; abundance: .; len: 17; CDR3aa: CASSDSHYGIEGNTIYF; CDR3nt: TGTGCCAGCAGTGACTCGCATTACGGAATCGAGGGAAACACCATATATTTT
v_gene: TRBV5-1; d_gene: .; j_gene: TRBJ2-1; abundance: .; len: 12; CDR3aa: CASSEKRGEQFF; CDR3nt: TGCGCCAGCAGCGAAAAAAGGGGTGAGCAGTTCTTC
v_gene: TRBV6-6; d_gene: .; j_gene: TRBJ1-6; abundance: few; len: 11; CDR3aa: CASRGNSPLHF; CDR3nt: TGTGCCAGCAGGGGGAATTCACCCCTCCACTTT
v_gene: TRBV7-6; d_gene: TRBD1; j_gene: TRBJ2-5; abundance: .; len: 16; CDR3aa: CASRNPGQGPQETQYF; CDR3nt: TGTGCCAGCAGAAACCCGGGACAGGGCCCCCAAGAGACCCAGTACTTC
v_gene: TRBV19; d_gene: .; j_gene: TRBJ2-2; abundance: .; len: 12; CDR3aa: CASSIGTGELFF; CDR3nt: TGTGCCAGTAGTATTGGAACCGGGGAGCTGTTTTTT
v_gene: TRBV18; d_gene: TRBD1; j_gene: TRBJ2-3; abundance: .; len: 15; CDR3aa: CASSPRQGGTDTQYF; CDR3nt: TGTGCCAGCTCACCCAGACAGGGGGGAACAGATACGCAGTATTTT
v_gene: TRBV29-1; d_gene: TRBD2; j_gene: TRBJ2-1; abundance: .; len: 14; CDR3aa: CSVQVTSGYNEQFF; CDR3nt: TGCAGCGTTCAGGTGACTAGCGGCTACAATGAGCAGTTCTTC
v_gene: TRBV29-1; d_gene: .; j_gene: TRBJ1-5; abundance: .; len: 12; CDR3aa: CSVCGAGQPQHF; CDR3nt: TGCAGCGTTTGTGGCGCGGGGCAGCCCCAGCATTTT
v_gene: TRBV5-1; d_gene: TRBD2; j_gene: TRBJ2-2; abundance: .; len: 15; CDR3aa: CASSLTGLAPGELFF; CDR3nt: TGCGCCAGCAGCTTAACGGGACTAGCTCCCGGGGAGCTGTTTTTT
v_gene: TRBV25-1; d_gene: .; j_gene: TRBJ2-5; abundance: once; len: 14; CDR3aa: CASSEYRGREDQYF; CDR3nt: TGTGCCAGCAGTGAATACAGGGGCAGGGAGGACCAGTACTTC
v_gene: TRBV10-1; d_gene: TRBD1; j_gene: TRBJ2-1; abundance: .; len: 14; CDR3aa: CASSAGTGTLEQFF; CDR3nt: TGCGCCAGCAGTGCCGGGACAGGGACCCTTGAGCAGTTCTTC
v_gene: TRBV9; d_gene: .; j_gene: TRBJ2-3; abundance: .; len: 16; CDR3aa: CASSRDPGAFTDTQYF; CDR3nt: TGTGCCAGCAGCAGGGACCCCGGGGCCTTCACAGATACGCAGTATTTT
v_gene: TRBV6-5; d_gene: .; j_gene: TRBJ1-4; abundance: once; len: 15; CDR3aa: CASSYSNGFGEKLFF; CDR3nt: TGTGCCAGCAGTTACTCAAATGGCTTTGGGGAAAAACTGTTTTTT
v_gene: TRBV6-5; d_gene: .; j_gene: TRBJ2-3; abundance: .; len: 14; CDR3aa: CASSYAPSTDTQYF; CDR3nt: TGTGCCAGCAGTTACGCCCCTAGCACAGATACGCAGTATTTT
v_gene: TRBV19; d_gene: .; j_gene: TRBJ1-5; abundance: .; len: 13; CDR3aa: CASTPRGGQPQHF; CDR3nt: TGTGCCAGTACCCCCCGGGGTGGTCAGCCCCAGCATTTT
v_gene: TRBV20-1; d_gene: .; j_gene: TRBJ2-7; abundance: .; len: 15; CDR3aa: CSASIGPGKWDEQYF; CDR3nt: TGCAGTGCTAGTATCGGGCCAGGGAAGTGGGACGAGCAGTACTTC
v_gene: TRBV5-5; d_gene: .; j_gene: TRBJ2-5; abundance: once; len: 15; CDR3aa: CASSHRGRRGETQYF; CDR3nt: TGTGCCAGCAGCCACCGAGGGCGTCGGGGGGAGACCCAGTACTTC
v_gene: TRBV30; d_gene: .; j_gene: TRBJ1-5; abundance: .; len: 12; CDR3aa: CAWRLPNQPQHF; CDR3nt: TGTGCCTGGAGATTACCGAATCAGCCCCAGCATTTT
v_gene: TRBV5-8; d_gene: .; j_gene: TRBJ2-1; abundance: .; len: 12; CDR3aa: CASSKYGNEQFF; CDR3nt: TGTGCCAGCAGCAAGTACGGCAATGAGCAGTTCTTC
v_gene: TRBV2; d_gene: TRBD2; j_gene: TRBJ2-1; abundance: .; len: 14; CDR3aa: CASQSGGAYNEQFF; CDR3nt: TGTGCCAGCCAGAGCGGGGGGGCCTACAATGAGCAGTTCTTC
v_gene: TRBV3-1/TRBV3-2; d_gene: TRBD1; j_gene: TRBJ1-2; abundance: few; len: 14; CDR3aa: CASSQTGGNYGYTF; CDR3nt: TGTGCCAGCAGCCAAACAGGGGGCAACTATGGCTACACCTTC
v_gene: TRBV13; d_gene: .; j_gene: TRBJ2-1; abundance: .; len: 15; CDR3aa: CASSLGGGPNNEQFF; CDR3nt: TGTGCCAGCAGCTTAGGCGGGGGACCCAACAATGAGCAGTTCTTC
v_gene: TRBV4-2; d_gene: .; j_gene: TRBJ2-1; abundance: .; len: 13; CDR3aa: CASSQERYNEQFF; CDR3nt: TGTGCCAGCAGCCAAGAGAGGTACAATGAGCAGTTCTTC
v_gene: TRBV6-1; d_gene: TRBD1; j_gene: TRBJ1-2; abundance: .; len: 16; CDR3aa: CASSEEYGTEHYGYTF; CDR3nt: TGTGCCAGCAGTGAAGAATACGGGACAGAGCACTATGGCTACACCTTC
v_gene: TRBV5-5; d_gene: TRBD1; j_gene: TRBJ2-1; abundance: .; len: 15; CDR3aa: CASSFWDSAYNEQFF; CDR3nt: TGTGCCAGCAGCTTTTGGGACAGTGCCTACAATGAGCAGTTCTTC
v_gene: TRBV4-1; d_gene: .; j_gene: TRBJ2-1; abundance: .; len: 11; CDR3aa: CASSQTDEQFF; CDR3nt: TGCGCCAGCAGCCAGACCGATGAGCAGTTCTTC
v_gene: TRBV28; d_gene: .; j_gene: TRBJ1-3; abundance: .; len: 16; CDR3aa: CASSLPRFVSGNTIYF; CDR3nt: TGTGCCAGCAGTTTACCAAGGTTTGTCTCTGGAAACACCATATATTTT
v_gene: TRBV19; d_gene: .; j_gene: TRBJ1-1; abundance: .; len: 14; CDR3aa: CASSIGIPNTEAFF; CDR3nt: TGTGCCAGTAGTATAGGGATCCCGAACACTGAAGCTTTCTTT
v_gene: TRBV11-1; d_gene: .; j_gene: TRBJ1-1; abundance: .; len: 15; CDR3aa: CASSLTHTLNTEAFF; CDR3nt: TGTGCCAGCAGCCTTACACATACCCTGAACACTGAAGCTTTCTTT
v_gene: TRBV6-6; d_gene: .; j_gene: TRBJ2-3; abundance: few; len: 13; CDR3aa: CATGDFVTDTQYF; CDR3nt: TGTGCCACAGGGGACTTCGTCACAGATACGCAGTATTTT
v_gene: TRBV12-3/TRBV12-4; d_gene: .; j_gene: TRBJ1-2; abundance: .; len: 12; CDR3aa: CASSLSNYGYTF; CDR3nt: TGTGCCAGCAGCCTCTCTAACTATGGCTACACCTTC
v_gene: TRBV7-9; d_gene: .; j_gene: TRBJ1-5; abundance: .; len: 15; CDR3aa: CASSFGGAGNSPQHF; CDR3nt: TGTGCCAGCAGCTTCGGTGGGGCAGGGAATAGTCCCCAGCATTTT
v_gene: TRBV2; d_gene: .; j_gene: TRBJ1-1; abundance: once; len: 13; CDR3aa: CASSKDHNTEAFF; CDR3nt: TGTGCCAGCAGTAAGGACCATAACACTGAAGCTTTCTTT